These 14 T cell receptor beta chains originate from one sample sequenced in a study of blood T cells in healthy people across ages. It was with a sample-barcoded 5' primer and a J-beta primer mix that a second PCR of roughly 7 to 12 cycles was run. TCRdb re-called the 5' RACE reads with MiXCR, one entry per CDR3 protein. The table includes 600,000 or so distinct CDR3 sequences, 40% to 50% detected once. The specimen was blood. These receptors were taken from an elderly man in good health.

V is TRBV24-1 and J is TRBJ2-5; D might be TRBD1 (6 bases). Germline V lookup: CDR1 KGHDR, CDR2 SFDVKD. This CDR3 has 14 residues. Trimming took off 4 bases at V and 5 bases at J, with 13 bases between the two ends. The CDR3 sequence: CATSDHRAAETQYF. For the CDR3, the DNA is TGTGCCACCAGTGACCACAGGGCGGCGGAGACCCAGTACTTC.

The chain uses TRBV2 and TRBJ2-5; 7 positions match TRBD1. Germline CDR1 is SNHLY and CDR2 is FYNNEI. The CDR3 covers 15 residues. The V gene end was trimmed by 0 bases and the J gene end by 4 bases; junction bases not matched to a gene: 5. The DNA of the CDR3 is TGTGCCAGCAGTGAAGCGAGGGCAGGGGGAGAGACCCAGTACTTC. This sequence encodes CASSEARAGGETQYF.

This chain connects TRBV29-1 to TRBJ2-5; the D gene could be TRBD1 or TRBD2 (5 bases each). V lost 3 bases, J lost 2 bases, and 16 bases lay in between. The CDR3 contains 15 residues. CDR1 is SQVTM, CDR2 ANQGSEA, per germline. The CDR3 spells CSVDGGSEGQETQYF. The CDR3 region has the DNA TGCAGCGTTGATGGTGGCTCCGAGGGGCAAGAGACCCAGTACTTC. The full variable domain, its missing parts supplied by reference TRBV29-1 and TRBJ2-5, is SAVISQKPSRDICQRGTSLTIQCQVDSQVTMMFWYRQQPGQSLTLIATANQGSEATYESGFVIDKFPISRPNLTFSTLTVSNMSPEDSSIYLCSVDGGSEGQETQYFGPGTRLLVL.

The chain links TRBV12-3 or TRBV12-4 to TRBJ1-2, with D possibly matching TRBD1 (6 bases). V shed 7 bases and J shed 0 bases, with 27 bases lying between them. There are 19 residues in the CDR3. CDR3 in amino acids: CASTSYGGGSTKANYGYTF. DNA for the CDR3: TGTGCCAGCACCTCTTATGGGGGCGGGAGTACAAAGGCTAACTATGGCTACACCTTC.

This rearrangement joins TRBV11-2 to TRBJ2-7; 8 bases agree with TRBD2. V lost 6 bases, J lost 0 bases, and 7 bases stayed unmatched. This CDR3 region has 15 residues. CDR1 and CDR2 (germline): SGHAT, FQNNGV. This CDR3 reads CASSFSGASSYEQYF. The CDR3 DNA is TGTGCCAGCAGTTTTAGCGGGGCGAGCTCCTACGAGCAGTACTTC. Full variable domain (rest looked up from reference TRBV11-2 and TRBJ2-7): EAGVAQSPRYKIIEKRQSVAFWCNPISGHATLYWYQQILGQGPKLLIQFQNNGVVDDSQLPKDRFSAERLKGVDSTLKIQPAKLEDSAVYLCASSFSGASSYEQYFGPGTRLTVT.

J is TRBJ2-1 and V is TRBV5-1, with 8 bases that match TRBD1. This CDR3 spans 19 amino acids. Trimming took 0 bases from V and 8 from J; bases not matched to a gene: 19. CDR1 is SGHRS and CDR2 is YFSETQ in the germline V gene. The CDR3 region is CASSLAGQGITGAGDEQFF. The CDR3 coding sequence is TGCGCCAGCAGCTTGGCCGGACAGGGTATTACGGGCGCCGGCGATGAGCAGTTCTTC.

This clonotype was seen many times. This chain links TRBV6-6 with TRBJ2-5; D perhaps matches TRBD2 (6 bases). This CDR3 has 12 amino acids. CDR1 and CDR2 from the germline V gene are MNHNY and SVGAGI (reference sequence). With 7 bases removed from V and 3 bases from J, the gap between germline ends came to 9 bases. In nucleotides, the CDR3 is TGTGCCAGCACCTCGGGAGAAGAGACCCAGTACTTC. Translation: CASTSGEETQYF.

This clonotype was seen only a few times. The CDR3: CASSLAGLPTDTQYF. CDR3 sequence (DNA): TGTGCCAGCAGTTTAGCGGGACTGCCCACAGATACGCAGTATTTT. This chain connects TRBV12-3 or TRBV12-4 to TRBJ2-3; D is perhaps TRBD2 (6 bases). V was clipped by 0 bases and J by 2 bases, with 9 bases between them. The CDR3 is made up of 15 amino acids.

A few counts support this clonotype. This sequence joins TRBV6-5 and TRBJ2-1; D is possibly TRBD1 (7 bases). The V and J ends lost 6 bases and 3 bases respectively, with 18 bases between them. The CDR3 has 16 residues. Germline V lookup: CDR1 MNHEY, CDR2 SVGAGI. The chain's CDR3 is CASSSLSGGSYNEQFF. CDR3 DNA: TGTGCCAGCAGCTCACTATCAGGGGGGAGCTACAATGAGCAGTTCTTC.

This clonotype has only a few counts. The CDR3 region has the DNA TGCGCCAGCAGCTCCGGGTCTCGCAATGAGCAGTTCTTC. This codes for CASSSGSRNEQFF. The gene calls are TRBV5-1 and TRBJ2-1, with unresolved D. Germline CDR1 reads SGHRS; CDR2 reads YFSETQ. The CDR3 totals 13 residues. Trimming took 3 bases from V and 6 from J, leaving 10 bases between them.

There are a few counts of this clonotype. The gene calls are TRBV7-2 and TRBJ2-1; 7 bases align to TRBD2. The CDR3 has 15 residues. CDR1 and CDR2 (germline): SGHTA, FQGNSA. With V trimmed by 5 bases and J by 3 bases, 7 bases remained unmatched. The CDR3 DNA is TGTGCCAGCAGCCCGATGGGGGGGTACTACAATGAGCAGTTCTTC. It is translated as CASSPMGGYYNEQFF.

The chain couples TRBV6-1 to TRBJ2-1, with 9 bases lining up with TRBD1. Trimming removed 4 bases from V and 6 bases from J; junction bases left unmatched: 10. This CDR3 is built from 16 residues. The germline CDR1 and CDR2 sequences are MNHNS and SASEGT. The CDR3 here is CASSASGQGGSNEQFF. DNA for the CDR3: TGTGCCAGCAGTGCGTCGGGACAGGGTGGTTCCAATGAGCAGTTCTTC.

The chain joins TRBV7-6 to TRBJ2-3, with unresolved D. The germline V gene encodes CDR1 SGHVS and CDR2 FNYEAQ. The CDR3 covers 15 residues. Trimming cost V 5 bases and J 2 bases, with 14 bases left between them. CDR3 in DNA: TGTGCCAGCAGCCTGACTGTGGGCCCCACAGATACGCAGTATTTT. Translating gives CASSLTVGPTDTQYF.

This clonotype was observed a few times. V usage is TRBV6-5 and J usage is TRBJ2-5, with 7 positions matching TRBD2. Germline CDR1 reads MNHEY; CDR2 reads SVGAGI. V lost 6 bases to trimming and J lost 5 bases; unmatched junction nucleotides: 15. The CDR3 is made up of 16 amino acids. CDR3 loop: CASSSLGREISETQYF. In nucleotides, the CDR3 is TGTGCCAGCAGCTCGCTGGGGCGGGAGATCTCGGAGACCCAGTACTTC.